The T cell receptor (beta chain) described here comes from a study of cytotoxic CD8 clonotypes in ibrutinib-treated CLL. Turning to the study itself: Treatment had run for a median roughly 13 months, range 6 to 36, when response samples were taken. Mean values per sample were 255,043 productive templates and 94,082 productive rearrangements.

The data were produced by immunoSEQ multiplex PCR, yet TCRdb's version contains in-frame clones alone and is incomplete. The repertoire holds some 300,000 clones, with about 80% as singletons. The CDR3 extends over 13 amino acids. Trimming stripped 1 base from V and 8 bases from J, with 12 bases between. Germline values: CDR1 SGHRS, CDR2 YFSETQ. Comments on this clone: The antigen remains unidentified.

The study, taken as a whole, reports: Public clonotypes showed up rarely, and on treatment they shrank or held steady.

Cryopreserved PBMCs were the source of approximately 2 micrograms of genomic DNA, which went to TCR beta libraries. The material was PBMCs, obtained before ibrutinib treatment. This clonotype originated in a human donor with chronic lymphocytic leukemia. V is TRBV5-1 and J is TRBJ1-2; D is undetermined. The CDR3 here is CASSLNPGWGYTF. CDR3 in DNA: TGCGCCAGCAGCTTGAATCCGGGTTGGGGCTACACCTTC.